This is a list of T cell receptor beta chains from one sample in a study of blood T cell repertoires in COVID-19. Data came from immunoSEQ multiplex PCR; TCRdb stores just in-frame clones and leaves some out. This sample has tens of thousands of clones; over 85% occur once, and the top ten carry around 1.3%. Specimen: peripheral blood. The receptors were sampled from a man in his fifties or sixties with acute or convalescent COVID-19. CDR3s include the opening cysteine and the closing phenylalanine or tryptophan. D genes are given only for firm matches. The size of a clone is reported for some rows only, either as once, few or many, or as a class for expanded clones.

TRBJ2-1 | TRBD1 | once | TRBV19 | 17 | TGTGCCAGTAGTATAGTGGGGAGACAGGGGTCCTACAATGAGCAGTTCTTC | CASSIVGRQGSYNEQFF
TRBJ2-6 | . | . | TRBV18 | 14 | TGTGCCAGCTCCCCTACCGGGGATACCAGCGTCCTGACTTTC | CASSPTGDTSVLTF
TRBJ1-2 | TRBD1 | few | TRBV18 | 16 | TGTGCCAGCTCACCGGAATTCGGACAGGGGGCTGTTGGCTACACCTTC | CASSPEFGQGAVGYTF
TRBJ2-2 | TRBD2 | . | TRBV9 | 15 | TGTGCCAGCTCCCGCTGGGGCGGGGGGACCGGGGAGCTGTTTTTT | CASSRWGGGTGELFF
TRBJ1-1 | TRBD1 | . | TRBV10-3 | 17 | TGTGCCATCAGTGAGAAACGAGGGGACAGGGGGAACACTGAAGCTTTCTTT | CAISEKRGDRGNTEAFF
TRBJ2-7 | TRBD1 | . | TRBV2 | 15 | TGTGCCAGCAGGGGAGACAGGGCAGTAAACTACGAGCAGTACTTC | CASRGDRAVNYEQYF
TRBJ1-1 | . | . | TRBV6-1 | 13 | TGTGCCAGCAGTGAAGTCAGAACCACTGAAGCTTTCTTT | CASSEVRTTEAFF
TRBJ2-3 | . | . | TRBV5-1 | 15 | TGCGCCAGCAGCGGTCGGGGGGCTAGCACAGATACGCAGTATTTT | CASSGRGASTDTQYF
TRBJ1-6 | . | . | TRBV10-1 | 14 | TGCGCCAGCAGACTCCGGGACATGTATTCACCCCTCCACTTT | CASRLRDMYSPLHF
TRBJ2-1 | . | . | TRBV27 | 15 | TGTGCCAGCAGTCACAGGTTTAGCTCCTACAATGAGCAGTTCTTC | CASSHRFSSYNEQFF
TRBJ1-6 | . | . | TRBV3-1/TRBV3-2 | 16 | TGTGCCAGCAGCCAAGGGTCCGGCGGCTATAATTCACCCCTCCACTTT | CASSQGSGGYNSPLHF
TRBJ2-7 | . | . | TRBV13 | 13 | TGTGCCAGCAGCTTAGGCAGGGAGGTAGATAGGTACTTC | CASSLGREVDRYF
TRBJ1-2 | . | . | TRBV14 | 14 | TGTGCCAGCAATGGGGGGATTCCGAACTATGGCTACACCTTC | CASNGGIPNYGYTF
TRBJ1-1 | TRBD1 | . | TRBV6-5 | 14 | TGTGCCAGCAGCGACAGGGGATGGAACACTGAAGCTTTCTTT | CASSDRGWNTEAFF
TRBJ1-1 | TRBD1 | once | TRBV28 | 15 | TGTGCCAGCAGTCCGGCGGGACAGCTCTACACTGAAGCTTTCTTT | CASSPAGQLYTEAFF
TRBJ2-2 | TRBD1 | . | TRBV5-1 | 15 | TGCGCCAGCAGCGATACCCCGGGACAGACCGGGGAGCTGTTTTTT | CASSDTPGQTGELFF
TRBJ1-2 | . | . | TRBV29-1 | 11 | TGCAGCGTTCATGGGGGGAAAGGCTACACCTTC | CSVHGGKGYTF
TRBJ2-4 | TRBD1 | . | TRBV5-1 | 16 | TGCGCCAGCAGCTTGGTTACAGGGGGCCCTATAAACATTCAGTACTTC | CASSLVTGGPINIQYF
TRBJ2-2 | TRBD1 | . | TRBV5-4 | 15 | TGTGCCAGCAGCTCACAGGGGGCCAGGACCGGGGAGCTGTTTTTT | CASSSQGARTGELFF
TRBJ2-7 | TRBD1 | . | TRBV2 | 14 | TGTGCCACCGGCCCAGGGGGCGCGAGACCCGAGCAGTACTTC | CATGPGGARPEQYF
TRBJ2-1 | . | . | TRBV4-1 | 17 | TGCGCCAGCAGCCAAGAATGGGCAGGGGGGTTCTACAATGAGCAGTTCTTC | CASSQEWAGGFYNEQFF
TRBJ2-5 | . | once | TRBV5-6 | 13 | TGTGCCAGCAGCTTGGGGGGGCGGCAGACCCAGTACTTC | CASSLGGRQTQYF
TRBJ1-6 | . | . | TRBV19 | 15 | TGTGCCAGTACTGCGGGGAGCTCCTATAATTCACCCCTCCACTTT | CASTAGSSYNSPLHF